This TCR beta chain was observed in a study of shared clonotypes between healthy human individuals. The germline V gene has CDR1 WSHSY and CDR2 SAAADI. CDR3 length: 19 amino acids. With 6 bases clipped from V and 0 bases from J, the junction kept 12 bases outside the gene matches. Generated by immunoSEQ multiplex PCR, the TCRdb table keeps only in-frame clones and is missing some. This table has roughly 2 million clones, 85% to 95% appearing once. General study results and limits: Between several donors, naive CD4 clonotypes were shared at a level of about 5%.

CD45RO-negative cells were positively selected for CCR7, leaving out terminally differentiated effector memory CD45RA+ cells. Every donor was a Caucasian adult from Nashville, Tennessee. Of note for this clone: The antigen remains undetermined.

The origin of this receptor is a man younger than 35 in good health. V gene TRBV10-2 combines with J gene TRBJ2-5; 14 positions match TRBD2. Sequenced input: naive CD8+ T cells sorted from blood. DNA for the CDR3: TGCGCCAGCAGCCCCGAAGCGGGACTAGCGGGGGTGTACCAAGAGACCCAGTACTTC. This codes for CASSPEAGLAGVYQETQYF.